This T cell receptor beta chain was documented in a study of blood T cell repertoires in COVID-19. Study summary: The samples span acute and convalescent COVID-19 from the United States, Italy and Spain. Sources were T cells, B-cell-depleted T cells, or PBMCs; the material itself was cDNA or gDNA.

Source study methods: Nucleated cell counts were estimated from reference gene primer amplification. Clones were read by immunoSEQ multiplex PCR, and TCRdb kept only the in-frame ones, dropping some. V and J calls and clone size are given by that table; D and trimming were obtained from the DNA. The repertoire has some 240,000 clones, 80% of them found once; the top ten carry about 13%. With 1 base clipped from V and 6 bases from J, the junction kept 9 bases outside the gene matches. The CDR3 spans 15 residues. Germline CDR1 is SGHRS and CDR2 is YFSETQ. The clonotype originates from a human donor in a cohort sampled during active COVID-19. The sample was peripheral blood. This sequence joins TRBV5-1 and TRBJ2-7; 8 bases agree with TRBD1. In nucleotides, the CDR3 is TGCGCCAGCAGCTTGCGCTGGCAGGGGGCCCCCGAGCAGTACTTC. The encoded protein is CASSLRWQGAPEQYF.